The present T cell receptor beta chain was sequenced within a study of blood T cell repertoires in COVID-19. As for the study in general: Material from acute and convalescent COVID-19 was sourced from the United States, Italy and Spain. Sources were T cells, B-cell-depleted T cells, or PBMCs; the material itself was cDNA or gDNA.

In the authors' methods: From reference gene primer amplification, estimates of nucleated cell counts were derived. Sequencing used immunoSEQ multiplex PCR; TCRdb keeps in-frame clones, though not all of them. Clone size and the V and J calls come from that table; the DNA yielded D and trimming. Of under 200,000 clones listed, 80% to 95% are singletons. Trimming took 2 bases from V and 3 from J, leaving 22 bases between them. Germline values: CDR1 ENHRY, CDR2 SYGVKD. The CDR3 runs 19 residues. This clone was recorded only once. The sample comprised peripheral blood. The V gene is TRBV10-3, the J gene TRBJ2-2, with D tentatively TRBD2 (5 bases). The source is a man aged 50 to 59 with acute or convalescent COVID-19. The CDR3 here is CAISEQPKGLAVDTGELFF. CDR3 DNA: TGTGCCATCAGTGAGCAACCAAAGGGTCTAGCAGTGGACACCGGGGAGCTGTTTTTT.